This T cell receptor beta chain derives from a study of blood T cell repertoires in COVID-19. Study background: Sites across the United States, Italy and Spain contributed samples from acute and convalescent COVID-19. T cells, B-cell-depleted T cells, or PBMCs supplied cDNA or gDNA.

This CDR3 spans 15 amino acids. CDR1 and CDR2 (germline): LNHDA, SQIVND (reference sequence). V lost 1 base, J lost 6 bases, and 13 bases lay in between. Methods used by the authors: Reference gene primer amplification gave nucleated cell count estimates. TCRdb keeps only in-frame clones here, not all; method: immunoSEQ multiplex PCR. V and J calls and clone size are those listed in that table; D and trimming were worked out from the DNA. The sample has fewer than 85,000 clones, approximately 80% seen once. This clonotype was obtained from an elderly woman with active or convalescent COVID-19. The genes are TRBV19 and TRBJ1-5; a possible D gene is TRBD1 (5 bases). Sequencing input: peripheral blood. This chain's CDR3 is CASSIGAGGGQPQHF. Written as DNA, the CDR3 is TGTGCCAGTAGTATAGGGGCGGGGGGTGGTCAGCCCCAGCATTTT. The variable domain in full, completed from reference TRBV19 and TRBJ1-5, reads DGGITQSPKYLFRKEGQNVTLSCEQNLNHDAMYWYRQDPGQGLRLIYYSQIVNDFQKGDIAEGYSVSREKKESFPLTVTSAQKNPTAFYLCASSIGAGGGQPQHFGDGTRLSIL.